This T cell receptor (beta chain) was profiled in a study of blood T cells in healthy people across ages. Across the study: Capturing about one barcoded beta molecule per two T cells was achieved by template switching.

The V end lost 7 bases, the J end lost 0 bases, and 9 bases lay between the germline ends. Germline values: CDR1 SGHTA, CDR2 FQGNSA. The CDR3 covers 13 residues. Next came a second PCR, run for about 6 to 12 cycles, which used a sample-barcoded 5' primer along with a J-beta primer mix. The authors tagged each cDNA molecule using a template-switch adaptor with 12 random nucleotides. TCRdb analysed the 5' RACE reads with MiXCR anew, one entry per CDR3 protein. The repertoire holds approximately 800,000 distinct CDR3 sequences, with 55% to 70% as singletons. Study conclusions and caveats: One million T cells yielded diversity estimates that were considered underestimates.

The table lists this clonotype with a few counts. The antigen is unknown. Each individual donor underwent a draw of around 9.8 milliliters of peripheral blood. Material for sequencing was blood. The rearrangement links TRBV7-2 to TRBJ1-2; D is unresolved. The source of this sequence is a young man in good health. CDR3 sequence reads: CASMFGPNYGYTF. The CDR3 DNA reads TGTGCCAGCATGTTTGGCCCTAACTATGGCTACACCTTC.